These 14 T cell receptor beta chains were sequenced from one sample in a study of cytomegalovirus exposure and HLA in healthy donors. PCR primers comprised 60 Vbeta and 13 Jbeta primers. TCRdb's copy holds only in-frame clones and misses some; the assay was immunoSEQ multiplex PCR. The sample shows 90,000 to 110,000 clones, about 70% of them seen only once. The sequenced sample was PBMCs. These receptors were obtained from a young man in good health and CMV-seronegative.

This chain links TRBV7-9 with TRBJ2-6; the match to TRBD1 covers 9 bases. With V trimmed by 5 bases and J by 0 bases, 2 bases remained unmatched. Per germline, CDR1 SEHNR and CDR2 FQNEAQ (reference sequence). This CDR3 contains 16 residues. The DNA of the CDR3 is TGTGCCAGCAGCGCGGGACAGGGCTCTGGGGCCAACGTCCTGACTTTC. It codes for CASSAGQGSGANVLTF.

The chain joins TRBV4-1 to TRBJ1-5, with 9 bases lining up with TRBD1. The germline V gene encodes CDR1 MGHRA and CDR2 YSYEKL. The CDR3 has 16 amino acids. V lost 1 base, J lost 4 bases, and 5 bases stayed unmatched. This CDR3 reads CASSQGEDRGNQPQHF. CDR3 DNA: TGCGCCAGCAGCCAAGGGGAGGACAGGGGTAATCAGCCCCAGCATTTT.

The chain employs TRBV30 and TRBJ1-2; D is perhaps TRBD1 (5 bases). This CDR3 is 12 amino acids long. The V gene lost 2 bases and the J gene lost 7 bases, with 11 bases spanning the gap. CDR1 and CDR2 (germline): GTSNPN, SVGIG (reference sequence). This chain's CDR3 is CAWSYGGGGYTF. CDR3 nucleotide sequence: TGTGCCTGGAGTTACGGGGGAGGTGGCTACACCTTC.

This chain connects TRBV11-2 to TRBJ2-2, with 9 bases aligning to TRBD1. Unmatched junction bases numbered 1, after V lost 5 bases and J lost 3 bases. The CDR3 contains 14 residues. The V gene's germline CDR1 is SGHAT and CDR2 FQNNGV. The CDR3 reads CASSRTGDTGELFF. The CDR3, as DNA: TGTGCCAGCAGCCGGACAGGGGACACCGGGGAGCTGTTTTTT.

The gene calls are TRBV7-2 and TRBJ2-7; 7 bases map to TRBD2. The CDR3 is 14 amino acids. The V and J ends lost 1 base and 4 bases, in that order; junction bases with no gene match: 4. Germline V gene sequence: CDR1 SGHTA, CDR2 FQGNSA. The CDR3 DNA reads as TGTGCCAGCAGCTTAGTTGCGGGAGAATACGAGCAGTACTTC. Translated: CASSLVAGEYEQYF. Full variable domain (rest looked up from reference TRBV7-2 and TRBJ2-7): GAGVSQSPSNKVTEKGKDVELRCDPISGHTALYWYRQSLGQGLEFLIYFQGNSAPDKSGLPSDRFSAERTGGSVSTLTIQRTQQEDSAVYLCASSLVAGEYEQYFGPGTRLTVT.

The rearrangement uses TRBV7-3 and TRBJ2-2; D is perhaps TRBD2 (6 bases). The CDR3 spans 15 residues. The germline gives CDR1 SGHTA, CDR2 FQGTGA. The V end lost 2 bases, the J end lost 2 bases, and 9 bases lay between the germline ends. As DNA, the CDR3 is TGTGCCAGCAGCTTACAGGGACTCAACACCGGGGAGCTGTTTTTT. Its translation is CASSLQGLNTGELFF.

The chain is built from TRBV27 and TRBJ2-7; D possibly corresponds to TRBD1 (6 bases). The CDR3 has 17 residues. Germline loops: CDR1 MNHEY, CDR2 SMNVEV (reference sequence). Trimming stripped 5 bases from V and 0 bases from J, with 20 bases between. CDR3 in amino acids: CASSLYPRGSHSYEQYF. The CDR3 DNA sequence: TGTGCCAGCAGTCTCTACCCCAGGGGCAGTCACTCCTACGAGCAGTACTTC.

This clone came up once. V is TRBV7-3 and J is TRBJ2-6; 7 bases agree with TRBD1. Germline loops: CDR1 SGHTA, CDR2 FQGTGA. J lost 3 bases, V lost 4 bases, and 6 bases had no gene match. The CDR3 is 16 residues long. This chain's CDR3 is CASSSPTGDGANVLTF. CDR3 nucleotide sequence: TGTGCCAGCAGCTCCCCCACAGGGGATGGGGCCAACGTCCTGACTTTC.

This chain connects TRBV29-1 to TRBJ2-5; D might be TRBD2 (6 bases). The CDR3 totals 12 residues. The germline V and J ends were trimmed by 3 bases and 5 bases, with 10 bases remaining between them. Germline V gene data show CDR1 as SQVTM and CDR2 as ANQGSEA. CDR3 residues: CSVEEGKETQYF. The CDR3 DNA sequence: TGCAGCGTTGAGGAGGGAAAGGAGACCCAGTACTTC.

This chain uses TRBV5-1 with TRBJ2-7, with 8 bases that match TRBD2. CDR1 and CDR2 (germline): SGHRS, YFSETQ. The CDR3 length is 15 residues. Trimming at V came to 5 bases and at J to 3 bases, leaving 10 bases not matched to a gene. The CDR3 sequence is CASRESGSLSYEQYF. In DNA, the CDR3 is TGCGCCAGCAGAGAAAGCGGGAGCCTTAGCTACGAGCAGTACTTC.

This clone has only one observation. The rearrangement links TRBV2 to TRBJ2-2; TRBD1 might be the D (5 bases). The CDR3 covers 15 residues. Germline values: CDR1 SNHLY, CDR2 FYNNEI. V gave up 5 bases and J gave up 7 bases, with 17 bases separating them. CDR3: CASSQFQGPNGELFF. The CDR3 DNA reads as TGTGCCAGCAGTCAATTCCAGGGCCCGAACGGGGAGCTGTTTTTT.

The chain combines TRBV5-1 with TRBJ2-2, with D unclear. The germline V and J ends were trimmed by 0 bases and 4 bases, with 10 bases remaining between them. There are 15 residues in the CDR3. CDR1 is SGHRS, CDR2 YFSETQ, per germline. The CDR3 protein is CASSLAEVTTGELFF. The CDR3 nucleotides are TGCGCCAGCAGCTTGGCCGAGGTCACCACCGGGGAGCTGTTTTTT.

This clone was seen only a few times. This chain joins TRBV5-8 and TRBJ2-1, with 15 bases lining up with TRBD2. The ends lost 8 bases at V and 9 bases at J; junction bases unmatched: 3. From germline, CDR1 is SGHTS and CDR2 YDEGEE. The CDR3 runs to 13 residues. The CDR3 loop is CASGLAGGREQFF. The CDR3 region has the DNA TGTGCCAGTGGACTAGCGGGAGGGCGTGAGCAGTTCTTC.

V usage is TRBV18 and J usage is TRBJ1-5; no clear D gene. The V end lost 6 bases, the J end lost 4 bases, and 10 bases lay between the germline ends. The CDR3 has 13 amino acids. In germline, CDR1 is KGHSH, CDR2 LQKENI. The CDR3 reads CASSVLENQPQHF. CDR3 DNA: TGTGCCAGCTCCGTACTAGAGAATCAGCCCCAGCATTTT.